The 6 T cell receptor beta chains below come from one sample, sequenced in a study of blood T cell repertoires in COVID-19. Using immunoSEQ multiplex PCR, the repertoire was profiled, and TCRdb retains in-frame clones only, with some absent. The table has roughly 500,000 clones, roughly 89% seen once; the top ten hold around 0.92%. Sequenced sample: peripheral blood. The source of these receptors is a man aged 18 to 35 with COVID-19, enrolled during active disease.

The chain uses TRBV9 and TRBJ2-1; possible D gene TRBD2, 6 bases. The CDR3 has 13 residues. The ends were cut back, 3 bases at V and 7 bases at J, with 11 bases in the middle. Per germline, CDR1 SGDLS and CDR2 YYNGEE. The CDR3: CASSAGLLNEQFF. The CDR3 DNA sequence: TGTGCCAGCAGCGCGGGACTTTTAAATGAGCAGTTCTTC.

The chain links TRBV2 to TRBJ1-1, with D tentatively TRBD1 (5 bases). CDR3 length: 13 amino acids. Germline V gene sequence: CDR1 SNHLY, CDR2 FYNNEI. V was clipped by 7 bases and J by 1 base, with 10 bases between them. The CDR3 region is CASMAGENTEAFF. The CDR3 DNA is TGTGCCAGCATGGCGGGGGAGAACACTGAAGCTTTCTTT.

The chain carries TRBV5-1 and TRBJ2-7; 7 bases align to TRBD1. Germline V gives CDR1 SGHRS, CDR2 YFSETQ. The CDR3 spans 15 residues. V shed 4 bases and J 6 bases; nucleotides not matched to a gene: 13. The CDR3 DNA reads as TGCGCCAGCAGCATGGGGACAGCTTTTTCAGCCGAGCAGTACTTC. This gives the protein CASSMGTAFSAEQYF.

V and J are TRBV27 and TRBJ2-7, with a weak D call TRBD1 (5 bases). CDR1 and CDR2 (germline): MNHEY, SMNVEV (reference sequence). This CDR3 is 15 amino acids long. The V end was cut by 6 bases, the J end by 0 bases, with 15 bases between. CDR3 region: CASSSYDRSSYEQYF. DNA for the CDR3: TGTGCCAGCAGCAGCTATGACAGAAGCTCCTACGAGCAGTACTTC.

V usage is TRBV13 and J usage is TRBJ2-1; D is undetermined. CDR3 size: 13 residues. With 1 base removed from V and 6 bases from J, the gap between germline ends came to 7 bases. CDR1 and CDR2 (germline): PRHDT, FYEKMQ (reference sequence). CDR3 residues: CASSLEASNEQFF. As DNA, the CDR3 is TGTGCCAGCAGCTTAGAGGCTAGCAATGAGCAGTTCTTC.

This rearrangement joins TRBV4-2 to TRBJ1-2; D might be TRBD1 (6 bases). Germline V CDR1 and CDR2: LGHNA, YNFKEQ. This CDR3 is 18 amino acids long. V lost 0 bases to trimming and J lost 4 bases, with 21 bases between them. The CDR3 region is CASSQDPIGDIGGYGYTF. CDR3 DNA sequence: TGTGCCAGCAGCCAAGACCCTATTGGGGACATTGGAGGCTATGGCTACACCTTC.